One and the same sample provided the 24 T cell receptor beta chains below, sequenced in a study of CD8 T cells in Susac syndrome. RNA was extracted with the RNeasy kit, and a quantity of roughly 0.45 to 1 ug was reverse transcribed using random hexamers. TCRdb re-derived calls from the immunoSEQ multiplex PCR reads in MiXCR, one entry per CDR3 protein. This sample has approximately 190,000 distinct CDR3 sequences, with 90% to 95% found just once. The sample consisted of CD4+ T cells from PBMCs. The receptors shown here come from a human donor with multiple sclerosis.

This chain connects TRBV3-1 to TRBJ1-2; D is uncertain. This CDR3 contains 13 residues. Trimming took 2 bases from V and 6 from J, leaving 10 bases between them. The germline gives CDR1 LGHDT, CDR2 YNNKEL (reference sequence). The CDR3 reads CASSQLTRHGYTF. The CDR3 DNA reads as TGTGCCAGCAGCCAACTGACTCGTCATGGCTACACCTTC.

The V gene is TRBV24-1, the J gene TRBJ2-1; D unclear. The ends were cut back, 3 bases at V and 4 bases at J, with 6 bases in the middle. The CDR3 has 13 amino acids. CDR1 is KGHDR, CDR2 SFDVKD, per germline. The CDR3 loop reads CATSDNSYNEQFF. CDR3 in DNA: TGTGCCACCAGTGATAACAGTTACAATGAGCAGTTCTTC.

The V and J genes are TRBV4-1 and TRBJ2-5; D is perhaps TRBD2 (6 bases). V was shortened by 0 bases and J by 7 bases, with 18 bases between the two germline ends. CDR1 MGHRA and CDR2 YSYEKL come from the germline V gene. The CDR3 contains 16 residues. The CDR3 nucleotides read TGCGCCAGCAGCCAAGAAGGGATAGCGGTTAGGGGGACCCAGTACTTC. It codes for CASSQEGIAVRGTQYF.

The rearrangement links TRBV29-1 to TRBJ2-5, with D perhaps TRBD2 (6 bases). V was trimmed by 5 bases and J by 1 base, leaving 17 bases between them. Germline V gene data show CDR1 as SQVTM and CDR2 as ANQGSEA. The CDR3 sequence is 15 residues long. The CDR3 DNA follows: TGCAGCGTTTTTTCCCCGTTGACTAGCCAAGAGACCCAGTACTTC. Encoded protein: CSVFSPLTSQETQYF. Full variable domain (rest looked up from reference TRBV29-1 and TRBJ2-5): SAVISQKPSRDICQRGTSLTIQCQVDSQVTMMFWYRQQPGQSLTLIATANQGSEATYESGFVIDKFPISRPNLTFSTLTVSNMSPEDSSIYLCSVFSPLTSQETQYFGPGTRLLVL.

This clonotype has only one observation. The J gene is TRBJ2-7, the V gene TRBV12-3 or TRBV12-4; 7 nucleotides line up with TRBD1. J gave up 3 bases and V 5 bases, and 10 bases lay outside the gene matches. The CDR3 has 15 residues. The CDR3 DNA reads TGTGCCAGCAGTCCCGACAGGGACCATGACTACGAGCAGTACTTC. Protein sequence: CASSPDRDHDYEQYF.

The gene calls are TRBV7-6 and TRBJ2-3; 7 nucleotides align to TRBD2. Losses at the gene ends were 2 bases for V and 2 bases for J; bases not matched to a gene: 7. Germline CDR1 SGHVS, CDR2 FNYEAQ. The CDR3 sequence is 16 residues long. The CDR3 region is CASSLRAGDDTDTQYF. In nucleotides, the CDR3 is TGTGCCAGCAGCTTAAGGGCGGGGGATGACACAGATACGCAGTATTTT.

This chain connects TRBV20-1 to TRBJ2-3; maybe TRBD2 (5 bases). Trimming took 6 bases from V and 3 from J, leaving 22 bases between them. The germline V gene encodes CDR1 DFQATT and CDR2 SNEGSKA (reference sequence). The CDR3 consists of 16 residues. CDR3 nucleotide sequence: TGCAGTGCGCTAGAATCGGGCGGGTCGACTACAGATACGCAGTATTTT. Encoded protein: CSALESGGSTTDTQYF.

The rearrangement joins TRBV29-1 to TRBJ1-1, with D perhaps TRBD1 (5 bases). CDR3 length: 14 amino acids. V was clipped by 1 base and J by 5 bases, with 14 bases between them. The germline V gene has CDR1 SQVTM and CDR2 ANQGSEA. CDR3 in DNA: TGCAGCGTTGAAGCCCCAGGGAGTGTTACTGAAGCTTTCTTT. It codes for CSVEAPGSVTEAFF.

The V and J genes are TRBV24-1 and TRBJ2-1; TRBD2 aligns across 7 bases. The trim removed 3 bases at V and 6 bases at J, leaving 10 bases unmatched. The CDR3 has 16 amino acids. Per the germline V gene, CDR1 is KGHDR and CDR2 is SFDVKD. CDR3 region: CATSDLSTGRFNEQFF. The CDR3 DNA is TGTGCCACCAGTGATCTCTCAACCGGGAGGTTCAATGAGCAGTTCTTC.

The V gene is TRBV24-1, the J gene TRBJ2-1, with 9 nucleotides matching TRBD1. CDR3 length: 18 residues. Germline values: CDR1 KGHDR, CDR2 SFDVKD. After removal of 4 bases from V and 9 bases from J, the junction contained 18 bases not matched to a gene. CDR3 sequence reads: CATSDHGTGKIKPIEQFF. CDR3 DNA sequence: TGTGCCACCAGTGACCATGGGACAGGGAAGATCAAACCAATTGAGCAGTTCTTC.

This chain joins TRBV9 and TRBJ1-2, with TRBD1 identical over 7 bases. V shed 4 bases, J shed 2 bases, and the junction held 8 bases outside the gene matches. Germline loops: CDR1 SGDLS, CDR2 YYNGEE. This CDR3 contains 15 residues. The CDR3 coding sequence is TGTGCCAGCAGCTCCCAGGGACAGCGAAACTATGGCTACACCTTC. This gives the protein CASSSQGQRNYGYTF.

The table lists this clonotype with a count of one. CDR3 amino acids: CSVEDRTEGGETQYF. The DNA of the CDR3 is TGCAGCGTTGAAGATAGGACAGAGGGGGGAGAGACCCAGTACTTC. The chain links TRBV29-1 to TRBJ2-5, with D possibly being TRBD1 or TRBD2 (6 bases each). Germline CDR1 SQVTM, CDR2 ANQGSEA. Trimming pared 0 bases from V and 4 bases from J, leaving 15 bases between. CDR3 size: 15 residues. Full variable domain (remainder filled in from reference TRBV29-1 and TRBJ2-5): SAVISQKPSRDICQRGTSLTIQCQVDSQVTMMFWYRQQPGQSLTLIATANQGSEATYESGFVIDKFPISRPNLTFSTLTVSNMSPEDSSIYLCSVEDRTEGGETQYFGPGTRLLVL.

The chain carries TRBV25-1 and TRBJ1-1, with 7 positions matching TRBD1. The CDR3 length is 15 residues. V was clipped by 4 bases and J by 4 bases; unmatched bases: 9. Germline loops: CDR1 MGHDK, CDR2 SYGVNS. Written as DNA, the CDR3 is TGTGCCAGCAGTGGCTCCCCGGGACAGATCACTGAAGCTTTCTTT. It codes for CASSGSPGQITEAFF.

V is TRBV6-5 and J is TRBJ2-4; TRBD1 matches at 7 bases. Losses at the gene ends were 3 bases for V and 3 bases for J; bases not matched to a gene: 5. The length of the CDR3 is 15 residues. The germline V gene encodes CDR1 MNHEY and CDR2 SVGAGI. The CDR3 spells CASSYSGQLKNIQYF. CDR3 nucleotide sequence: TGTGCCAGCAGTTATTCGGGACAGCTCAAAAACATTCAGTACTTC.

The rearrangement uses TRBV20-1 and TRBJ2-5, with 14 bases that match TRBD2. Trimming took 3 bases from V and 4 from J; bases not matched to a gene: 4. The germline V gene has CDR1 DFQATT and CDR2 SNEGSKA (reference sequence). This CDR3 spans 15 amino acids. CDR3 nucleotide sequence: TGCAGTGCTAGGGGGACTAGCGGGAGTGGAGAGACCCAGTACTTC. Translating gives CSARGTSGSGETQYF.

The chain combines TRBV9 with TRBJ1-2; no firm D call. Germline CDR1 reads SGDLS; CDR2 reads YYNGEE. Trimming removed 0 bases from V and 1 base from J, with 10 bases in between. This CDR3 comprises 15 residues. The CDR3 loop reads CASSVAGYLNYGYTF. In nucleotides, the CDR3 is TGTGCCAGCAGCGTAGCAGGCTATCTTAACTATGGCTACACCTTC.

This rearrangement joins TRBV30 to TRBJ1-4; no definite D call. The CDR3 is 16 amino acids. Trimming removed 1 base at V and 4 bases at J, with 16 bases between. Germline CDR1 reads GTSNPN; CDR2 reads SVGIG (reference sequence). CDR3 coding DNA: TGTGCCTGGAGTGAAGGGCACGGCTATCGTAATGAAAAACTGTTTTTT. It encodes CAWSEGHGYRNEKLFF.

CDR3 protein: CSARRGLDHTEAFF. As DNA, the CDR3 is TGCAGTGCTAGAAGGGGATTGGATCACACTGAAGCTTTCTTT. V gene TRBV20-1 combines with J gene TRBJ1-1; D perhaps matches TRBD1 (5 bases). V dropped 2 bases and J dropped 3 bases, with 13 bases sitting between them. There are 14 residues in the CDR3. Germline CDR1 is DFQATT and CDR2 is SNEGSKA (reference sequence).

This clonotype was picked up a small number of times. J is TRBJ2-3 and V is TRBV3-1; no reliable D call. This CDR3 region has 13 residues. CDR1 and CDR2 (germline): LGHDT, YNNKEL (reference sequence). Trimming left V 0 bases short and J 2 bases short, with 3 bases between. The CDR3 spells CASSQEVTDTQYF. The CDR3 nucleotides read TGTGCCAGCAGCCAAGAGGTCACAGATACGCAGTATTTT.

This clonotype was seen a handful of times. This chain connects TRBV25-1 to TRBJ1-5; D is ambiguous. Deletions cut 2 bases from V and 5 bases from J, with 4 bases between. Germline V gene lookup returns CDR1 MGHDK and CDR2 SYGVNS. The CDR3 length is 12 residues. CDR3 residues: CASSERDQPQHF. The CDR3 region has the DNA TGTGCCAGCAGTGAAAGAGATCAGCCCCAGCATTTT.

The rearrangement joins TRBV28 to TRBJ1-5; D is uncertain. This CDR3 is built from 10 residues. The germline V and J ends were trimmed by 8 bases and 7 bases, with 6 bases remaining between them. Germline V gives CDR1 MDHEN, CDR2 SYDVKM. The DNA for the CDR3 is TGTGCCAGCGGAAACCAGCCCCAGCATTTT. Protein product: CASGNQPQHF.

This clonotype was picked up one time. The chain uses TRBV9 and TRBJ1-2, with D perhaps TRBD1 (6 bases). The CDR3 covers 13 residues. V lost 4 bases to trimming and J lost 8 bases, with 15 bases between them. The germline CDR1 and CDR2 sequences are SGDLS and YYNGEE. CDR3 bases: TGTGCCAGCAGCCCAACCTACAGGGCCGGCTACACCTTC. As protein: CASSPTYRAGYTF. Together with reference TRBV9 and TRBJ1-2, the CDR3 gives the full variable domain: DSGVTQTPKHLITATGQRVTLRCSPRSGDLSVYWYQQSLDQGLQFLIQYYNGEERAKGNILERFSAQQFPDLHSELNLSSLELGDSALYFCASSPTYRAGYTFGSGTRLTVV.

CDR3 sequence (DNA): TGCGCCAGCAGCTTGGAGGGGTCACCCCTCCACTTT. This sequence encodes CASSLEGSPLHF. V is TRBV5-1 and J is TRBJ1-6, with D perhaps TRBD1 (5 bases). CDR1 and CDR2 from the germline V gene are SGHRS and YFSETQ. V lost 0 bases to trimming and J lost 10 bases, with 5 bases between them. The CDR3 contains 12 residues.

This clonotype has more than one count but fewer than ten. The chain is built from TRBV24-1 and TRBJ2-1; D possibly corresponds to TRBD2 (5 bases). The germline V and J ends were trimmed by 0 bases and 10 bases, with 6 bases remaining between them. The V gene's germline CDR1 is KGHDR and CDR2 SFDVKD. The CDR3 sequence is 12 residues long. The CDR3 loop reads CATSDLKREQFF. CDR3 sequence (DNA): TGTGCCACCAGTGATTTGAAGCGGGAGCAGTTCTTC.